This TCR beta chain was sequenced in a study of tumor and adjacent non-tumor tissue in lung cancer. About the study: There were about 12 adenocarcinoma, a couple of squamous cell carcinoma and 1 small cell lung cancer cases. Broader study findings: TCR diversity was significantly greater in tumor than normal lung tissue. Patients with more diverse tumor TCRs had worse survival.

No cell sorting was done before RNA was extracted from the tissue. More than 3 cm separated this lung sample from the edge of the tumor. Donors were chemotherapy-naive, newly diagnosed lung cancer surgical patients in China, August–late 2014. On this clonotype itself: Its specificity is not known.

Germline CDR1 reads SGHRS; CDR2 reads YFSETQ. The CDR3 covers 18 residues. The ends were cut back, 0 bases at V and 4 bases at J, with 22 bases in the middle. Three rounds of nested PCR, following a modified ARM-PCR protocol, produced the TCRbeta library. Via MiXCR, TCRdb re-called the multiplex PCR reads, giving one row per CDR3 protein. The data show about 98,000 distinct CDR3 sequences, approximately 80% seen once. The TCR originated in a man aged 55-75 years with small cell lung cancer. The source material was distant non-tumor lung tissue. The rearrangement links TRBV5-1 to TRBJ1-1; D not resolved. The chain's CDR3 is CASSLDGVVEIPSTEAFF. The CDR3, as DNA: TGCGCCAGCAGCTTGGACGGCGTCGTTGAAATTCCGAGCACTGAAGCTTTCTTT.